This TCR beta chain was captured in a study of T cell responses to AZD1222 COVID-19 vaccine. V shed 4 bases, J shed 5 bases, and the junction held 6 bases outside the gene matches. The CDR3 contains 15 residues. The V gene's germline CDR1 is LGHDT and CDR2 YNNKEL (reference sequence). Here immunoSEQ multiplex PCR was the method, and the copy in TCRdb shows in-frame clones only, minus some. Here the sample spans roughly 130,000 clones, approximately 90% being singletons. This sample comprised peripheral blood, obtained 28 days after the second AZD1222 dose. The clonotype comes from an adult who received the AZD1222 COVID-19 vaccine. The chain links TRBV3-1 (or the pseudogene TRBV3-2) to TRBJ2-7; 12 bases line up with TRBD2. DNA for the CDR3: TGTGCCAGCAGCCCTAGCGGACTAGCGGGAAACGAGCAGTACTTC. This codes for CASSPSGLAGNEQYF.